The 9 T cell receptor beta chains reported below all come from one sample, sequenced in a study of post-analysis software for immune sequencing data. Overall study findings and caveats: When patients were compared with controls, about five TRBV segments were more frequent, TRBV5-6, TRBV5-1 and TRBV20-1 among them.

cDNA libraries for TCR beta contained unique molecular identifiers. TCRdb independently ran MiXCR on the PCR reads; one entry per CDR3 protein. This table has hundreds of thousands of distinct CDR3 sequences, 59% appearing once. These receptors have no known antigen. Sequences were obtained from blood. All receptors come from a girl under 10 years old with multiple sclerosis.

This clonotype was counted between two and nine times. The chain is built from TRBV10-1 and TRBJ2-3; no definite D call. CDR1 is WNHNN, CDR2 SYGVQD, per germline (reference sequence). V lost 3 bases to trimming and J lost 0 bases, with 10 bases between them. The CDR3 covers 15 residues. As DNA, the CDR3 is TGCGCCAGCAGTGACGGAACCTCTAGCACAGATACGCAGTATTTT. It is translated as CASSDGTSSTDTQYF.

This rearrangement joins TRBV10-1 to TRBJ2-1, with D possibly matching TRBD2 (7 bases). V was cut by 2 bases and J by 9 bases, with 14 bases left in between. Germline-derived CDR1 and CDR2 are WNHNN and SYGVQD (reference sequence). The CDR3 covers 14 residues. CDR3 loop: CASSEPSGGGEQFF. CDR3 bases: TGCGCCAGCAGTGAGCCTAGCGGAGGGGGTGAGCAGTTCTTC.

This clonotype was counted a few times. V and J are TRBV6-5 and TRBJ1-2; TRBD1 matches 8 bases. This CDR3 is built from 13 residues. CDR1 is MNHEY, CDR2 SVGAGI, per germline. V was pared by 5 bases and J by 8 bases, with 7 bases of the junction left unmatched. CDR3 sequence (DNA): TGTGCCAGCAGTCGGACAGGGCAGAGGGGCTACACCTTC. Translated, it gives CASSRTGQRGYTF.

The chain carries TRBV24-1 and TRBJ2-3; a weak D match, TRBD1 (6 bases). V lost 4 bases to trimming and J lost 6 bases, with 16 bases between them. The CDR3 loop spans 15 amino acids. CDR1 and CDR2 (germline): KGHDR, SFDVKD. CDR3 amino acids: CATSDGTPNGDTQYF. CDR3 nucleotide sequence: TGTGCCACCAGTGACGGGACACCCAATGGTGATACGCAGTATTTT.

This clonotype came up once. The chain has TRBV20-1 and TRBJ2-1; 7 bases fit TRBD2. Per the germline V gene, CDR1 is DFQATT and CDR2 is SNEGSKA (reference sequence). This CDR3 is 13 amino acids long. The CDR3 sequence is CSVGGEGYNEQFF. As DNA, the CDR3 is TGCAGCGTGGGGGGGGAGGGGTACAATGAGCAGTTCTTC.

The J gene is TRBJ2-3, the V gene TRBV9, with 10 positions matching TRBD2. This CDR3 is 15 amino acids long. Germline CDR1 reads SGDLS; CDR2 reads YYNGEE. Trimming took 3 bases from V and 2 from J; bases not matched to a gene: 3. The DNA for the CDR3 is TGTGCCAGCAGCGCTGGACTAGCGGTCACAGATACGCAGTATTTT. This gives the protein CASSAGLAVTDTQYF.

The gene calls are TRBV20-1 and TRBJ2-5, with 10 bases matching TRBD2. The CDR3 length is 16 residues. V lost 5 bases and J lost 2; bases outside the gene matches: 11. Germline V gives CDR1 DFQATT, CDR2 SNEGSKA (reference sequence). The CDR3 DNA reads as TGCAGTGCTCAAGGTCTAGCGGGAGCGGGGCAAGAGACCCAGTACTTC. Protein product: CSAQGLAGAGQETQYF.

This chain uses TRBV9 with TRBJ2-5; maybe TRBD2 (6 bases). The germline V gene has CDR1 SGDLS and CDR2 YYNGEE. The CDR3 is 16 amino acids. Trimming took 0 bases from V and 4 from J, leaving 16 bases between them. This CDR3 is CASSVEAGFKGETQYF. In nucleotides, the CDR3 is TGTGCCAGCAGCGTAGAGGCGGGGTTTAAGGGAGAGACCCAGTACTTC. Full variable domain (outside the CDR3, taken from reference TRBV9 and TRBJ2-5): DSGVTQTPKHLITATGQRVTLRCSPRSGDLSVYWYQQSLDQGLQFLIQYYNGEERAKGNILERFSAQQFPDLHSELNLSSLELGDSALYFCASSVEAGFKGETQYFGPGTRLLVL.

This sequence joins TRBV10-3 and TRBJ1-1, with 8 bases matching TRBD1. This CDR3 region has 12 residues. J lost 11 bases, V lost 4 bases, and 6 bases had no gene match. Germline CDR1 and CDR2: ENHRY and SYGVKD. DNA of the CDR3: TGTGCCATCAGTGCCGCTAGACAGGGGGCTTTCTTT. As protein: CAISAARQGAFF.